The source of this T cell receptor beta chain is a study of cytomegalovirus exposure and HLA in healthy donors (dated by TCRdb to about 2017). About the study as a whole: According to an earlier analysis of a few hundred of the donors, about 179 million T cells yielded 120 million or so unique TCR beta sequences and 276 Gb of sequence data. Of the roughly 400 genotyped donors, roughly 80% fell in the genetic ancestry cluster associated with self-reported Caucasian donors. Rather than using new phenotypic data, the later analysis identified candidate immune exposures from TCR beta sequences and from how often those sequences occurred across donors. In addition to the first cohort of approximately 670 subjects, a separate validation cohort of over 90 different subjects was used. Typing coverage differed by locus: A, B, C, DRB1 and DQB1 were typed in roughly 620-640 donors, DQA1 in 500 to 550, DPA1 in 600 to 610, and DPB1 in around 490. A later genetic analysis used genome-wide SNP genotypes for about 55% of the 666 donors, treating that subset as a discovery cohort. A later analysis re-analyzed previously published TCR beta repertoires from approximately 700 donors and added high-resolution HLA genotyping to study TCR occurrence patterns. All discovery cohort repertoires had been generated using a single sequencing platform. A few DR-DQ haplotypes were treated as single units for association and clustering because of strong linkage in the cohort. HLA typing included class I and class II loci at four-digit resolution. In an earlier analysis of over 550 of the donors, high-throughput TCR beta sequencing was used to judge whether each TCR beta V gene segment behaved as functional or pseudogenic. An early release covering about 600 HLA-typed donors comprised 250 to 350 gigabases of sequencing data and roughly 85 million unique TCR sequences. High-throughput TCR immunosequencing, statistical association of individual TCRs with disease status, and machine learning were combined to predict cytomegalovirus infection status. Across approximately 420 genotyped donors of the cohort, an average of approximately 220,000 unique TCR beta nucleotide sequences per donor were sequenced, and 15% to 20% of those sequences were non-productive. The study aimed to test whether cataloging public T cell receptors could reveal signatures of past pathogen exposure. The T cell repertoires of 666 subjects were profiled by immunosequencing and related to cytomegalovirus serostatus. Donor age, sex, ethnicity and CMV serostatus were collected together with the repertoire data.

In the case of this clone: What antigen it recognizes has not been identified. Base qualities were left out, and no much larger clone turns up one base away.

The paper as a whole reports these results and caveats: Some IMGT-functional V segments, including TRBV6-2 and TRBV6-3, could not be distinguished by the 87-base-pair reads and were therefore excluded. The earlier analysis of almost 600 of the donors excluded some 16 rarely observed V segments, including chromosome 9 orphons, because counts were too low. A cluster of highly shared sequence variants was judged likely to be a technical artifact of the sequencing pipeline. CMV serostatus was the only immune exposure information available for the cohort. When HLA alleles, especially DR and DQ, strongly co-occurred, TCR associations were difficult to assign to individual alleles. A later analysis reported that several top co-occurrence clusters appeared linked to parvovirus B19, influenza, CMV and Epstein-Barr virus. The study listed 150 to 200 TCR beta chains as associated with cytomegalovirus. In a later analysis, the rate of TCR association differed among HLA loci, with DRB1 alleles having the most associated TCRs and HLA-C alleles having the fewest. A further reported finding was that TCR beta sequences accurately predicted the HLA-A and HLA-B alleles for most subjects in the first cohort. An earlier analysis of approximately 500 of the donors showed that most TCR beta V segments appeared in productive rearrangements either about 90% or about 30% of the time, which broadly matched IMGT annotations. Cytomegalovirus status was reported to be diagnosed by the classifier with high specificity and sensitivity in both the original and validation cohorts. Compared with the roughly 710-donor mean, donors in an Asian-associated ancestry cluster had fewer N-insertions in productive TCRs, according to a later genetic analysis. In a later analysis, HLA-associated TCR beta chains showed more clonal expansion and lower generation probabilities than non-associated chains that were equally common. Presence/absence analyses assumed roughly uniform sequencing depth across donors, an assumption that may not hold. V-gene and J-gene trimming of TCR beta chains was associated with a missense DCLRE1C variant in a later genetic analysis, and the association was replicated in an independent cohort. In vitro tests confirmed that three of the cytomegalovirus-associated TCR beta chains recognize cytomegalovirus antigens. This cohort had only TCR beta chains sequenced, and the lack of alpha or paired-chain data limited which features could be detected. HLA typing was unavailable for some donors at each locus, so association tests used only the typed subset. The authors suggested that the approach could potentially be generalized to other disease states and immunological phenotypes. Linkage disequilibrium might explain the correlated functional status among segregating V segments, but an unknown experimental factor could not be ruled out. Specific HLA alleles were associated with roughly 17,000 TCR beta sequences at a false discovery rate of 0.05 in a later analysis. In a later analysis, most CMV-associated TCR beta chains were found to appear HLA-restricted, with HLA associations seemingly driven largely by CMV exposure. Most TCR sequences were seen in very few donors, while some public TCRs were found in many individuals.

The library came from the immunoSEQ multiplex PCR assay. For the multiplex PCR, a mixture combining 60 forward primers for TCR Vbeta segments and 13 reverse primers for TCR Jbeta segments was used. A multiplex PCR assay on genomic DNA amplified the CDR3 region of rearranged TCR beta genes. Amplified TCR beta libraries were sequenced as 87-base-pair reads on the Illumina HiSeq System. Per the authors' processing: In a later analysis, approximately 74 million unique TCR beta chains were counted across the approximately 640 repertoires, and around 10 million of these chains were shared by at least two donors. A nearest-neighbor algorithm error-corrected the raw reads and collapsed the reads into unique sequences, merging closely related sequences to remove PCR and sequencing errors. CDR3 sequences were aligned to IMGT reference sequences to assign V, D and J gene segments. For a sequence to be retained, a match of at least six nucleotides was required to both a V gene segment and a J gene segment. Rearrangements were classified as productive when the CDR3 lacked stop codons and remained in frame with V and J, and all other rearrangements were classified as non-productive. Following IMGT convention, CDR3 was defined as the stretch from the second conserved V-encoded cysteine to the conserved J-encoded phenylalanine. In an earlier analysis of approximately 500 of the donors, sequences lacking an unambiguous match to a single V gene segment were excluded. An earlier analysis of approximately 590 of the donors classified V segments as functional when productive rearrangements were above 56.7% and as segregating when the standard deviation between donors was above 5%. A statistical classification framework was built for diagnosing cytomegalovirus status from the catalog of TCR beta chain sequences. In a later analysis, V and J genes were assigned by comparing TCR nucleotide sequences against IMGT/GENE-DB human TR gene sequences. In a later analysis, CDR3 sequences and most-parsimonious VDJ recombination scenarios were assigned using the TCRdist pipeline. In a later analysis, each TCR beta chain was defined by its CDR3 amino acid sequence together with its V-gene family, and reads lacking a unique V-gene family were excluded. In a later analysis, some 600 highly shared, low-generation-probability nucleotide sequences were removed to address suspected cross-contamination and a sequencing artifact. In a later analysis, a clonal expansion index was calculated for each public chain from normalized within-repertoire ranks of inferred template counts. Generation probabilities in a later analysis came from a VDJ recombination model fitted to out-of-frame rearrangements, and those results were checked against IGoR. Hypergeometric tests were used in a later analysis to score TCR-TCR, TCR-HLA and TCR-CMV co-occurrence, with a repertoire-size bias correction applied to the TCR pairs. In a later analysis, false discovery rates were estimated by permuting HLA or CMV assignments 20 times. In a later analysis, co-occurring TCRs were grouped with DBSCAN, and TCRdist sequence similarity was added when clustering was performed within HLA-allele-positive subsets. Repertoires with fewer than 30,000 or more than 120,000 public chains were left out of co-occurrence clustering, as were a handful of repertoires with anomalous nucleotide sharing. TCRdb stores this immuneACCESS table with in-frame sequences only. Part of the clones is absent; in the studies checked, under half of the shortfall reflects unresolved V genes, and no reason is known for the rest. V and J calls and clone size are given by that table; D and trimming were obtained from the DNA. The sample data list about 190,000 clones, and about 89% of these were observed just once. 1% to 1.5% of the sample is held by the ten biggest clonotypes.

The germline V gene encodes CDR1 MGHRA and CDR2 YSYEKL. V is cut back by 10 bases and J by 4 bases, with 11 bases in the junction unmatched. The CDR3 goes from the cysteine to the phenylalanine over 14 residues. CDR3 DNA only is kept here, 42 bases in frame from base 1. In total, roughly 710 healthy bone marrow donors made up the cohort. At the time of sampling, every cohort member was nominally healthy, though immune exposures that went unrecorded were likely present. The donor tested CMV seronegative and was one of the 352 seronegative cohort members. A peripheral blood sample was collected from each donor, and TCR beta sequencing was performed on peripheral blood mononuclear cells. Genomic DNA was extracted from the blood cell samples with the Qiagen DNeasy Blood Extraction Kit.

Recombination joined TRBV4-1 with TRBJ2-3; the junction holds 7 bases that match TRBD2. The receptor was isolated from a young man in good health and CMV-seronegative. Sequenced input: PBMCs. For the CDR3, the sequence is CATRSPGRADTQYF. The nucleotides read TGCGCCACCCGGAGCCCAGGGAGGGCAGATACGCAGTATTTT.